Listed below are T cell receptor beta chains from one sample, sequenced in a study of shared clonotypes between healthy human individuals. Method: immunoSEQ multiplex PCR; TCRdb's copy keeps in-frame clones and lacks some. The sample consists of around 440,000 clones, roughly four fifths of them appearing once. Sequencing was performed on PBMCs. These receptors were obtained from a woman aged 40 to 49 in good health. Some clones in this sample may be carry-over from other donors' samples. The CDR3 runs from the conserved cysteine through the conserved F or W.

v_gene	CDR3aa
TRBV14	CASSYVGSRGEQFF
TRBV7-9	CASSLAGGRTAKNIQYF
TRBV7-9	CASNPTGAETEAFF
TRBV6-6	CASSYSRQSGEPQHF
TRBV10-3	CAISESGSTNEKLFF
TRBV19	CASRHNGYTF
TRBV30	CAWSTPRQRRNTEAFF
TRBV7-6	CASSSLGTGGNTIYF
TRBV19	CASSNPGQATEQYF
TRBV7-6	CASSNGQGWGRETQYF
TRBV7-2	CASSVSDGGQETQYF
TRBV5-1	CASSQGYNEKLFF
TRBV10-2	CASHLGLGDEQYF
TRBV30	CATLQTSGNSYEQYF
TRBV19	CASTNGKASSNQPQHF
TRBV13	CASSPRWGEQYF